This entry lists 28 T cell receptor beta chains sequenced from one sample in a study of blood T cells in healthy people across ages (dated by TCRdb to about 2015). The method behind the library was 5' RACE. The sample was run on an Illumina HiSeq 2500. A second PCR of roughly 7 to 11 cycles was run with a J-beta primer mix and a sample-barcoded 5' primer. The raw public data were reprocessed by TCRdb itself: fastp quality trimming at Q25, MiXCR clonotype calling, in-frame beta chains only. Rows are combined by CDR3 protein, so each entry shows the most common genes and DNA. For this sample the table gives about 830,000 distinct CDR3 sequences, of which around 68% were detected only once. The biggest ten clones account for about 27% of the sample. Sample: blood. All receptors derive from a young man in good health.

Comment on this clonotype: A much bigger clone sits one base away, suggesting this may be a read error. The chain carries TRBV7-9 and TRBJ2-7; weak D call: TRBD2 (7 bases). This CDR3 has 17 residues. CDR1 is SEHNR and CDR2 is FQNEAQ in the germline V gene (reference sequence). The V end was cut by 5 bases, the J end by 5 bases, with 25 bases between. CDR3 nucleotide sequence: TGTGCCAGCAGCCTTCGGACAGCGGGGAGCCCGACGGACGAGCAGTACTTC. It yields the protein CASSLRTAGSPTDEQYF.

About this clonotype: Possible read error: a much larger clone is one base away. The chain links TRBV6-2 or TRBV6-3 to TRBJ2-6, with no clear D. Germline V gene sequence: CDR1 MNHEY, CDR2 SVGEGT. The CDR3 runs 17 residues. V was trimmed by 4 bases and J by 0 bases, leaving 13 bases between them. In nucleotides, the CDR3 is TGTGCCAGCAGTTCCAGGCAGGACGGCTCTGGGGCCAACGTCCTGACTTTC. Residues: CASSSRQDGSGANVLTF.

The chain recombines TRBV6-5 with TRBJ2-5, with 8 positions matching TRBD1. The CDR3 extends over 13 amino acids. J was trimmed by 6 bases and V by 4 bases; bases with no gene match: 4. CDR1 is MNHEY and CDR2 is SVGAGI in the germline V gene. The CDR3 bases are TGTGCCAGCAGTTTGGACAGGGTGAAGACCCAGTACTTC. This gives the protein CASSLDRVKTQYF.

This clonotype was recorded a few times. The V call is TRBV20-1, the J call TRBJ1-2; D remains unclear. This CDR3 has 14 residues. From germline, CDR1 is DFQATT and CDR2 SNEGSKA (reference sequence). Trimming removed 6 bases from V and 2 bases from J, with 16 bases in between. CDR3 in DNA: TGCAGTGCAAAGGGTTCGCAGGAGAACTATGGCTACACCTTC. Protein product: CSAKGSQENYGYTF.

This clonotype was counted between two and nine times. CDR3 bases: TGTGCCAGCAGTTACTCCGGGACAGGGGGCTTCGCAGATACGCAGTATTTT. Translation gives CASSYSGTGGFADTQYF. The rearrangement links TRBV6-5 to TRBJ2-3; 12 bases agree with TRBD1. This CDR3 comprises 17 residues. Looked up from germline, CDR1 is MNHEY and CDR2 is SVGAGI. The V and J ends lost 0 bases and 4 bases, in that order; junction bases with no gene match: 5.

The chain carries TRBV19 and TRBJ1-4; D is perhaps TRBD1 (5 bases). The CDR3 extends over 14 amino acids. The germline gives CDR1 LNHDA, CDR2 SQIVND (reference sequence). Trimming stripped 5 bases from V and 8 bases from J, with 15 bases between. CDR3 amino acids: CASSLQVQREKLFF. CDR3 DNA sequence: TGTGCCAGTAGTCTACAGGTACAGCGGGAAAAACTGTTTTTT.

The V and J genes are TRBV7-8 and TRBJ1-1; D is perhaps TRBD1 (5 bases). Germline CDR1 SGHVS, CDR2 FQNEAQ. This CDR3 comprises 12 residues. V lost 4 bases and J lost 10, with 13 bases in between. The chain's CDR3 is CASSYVQRGAFF. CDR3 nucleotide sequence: TGTGCCAGCAGCTATGTACAGAGGGGAGCTTTCTTT.

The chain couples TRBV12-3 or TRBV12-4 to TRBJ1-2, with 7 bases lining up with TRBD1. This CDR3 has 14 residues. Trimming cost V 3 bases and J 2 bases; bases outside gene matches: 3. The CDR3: CASSLGTVNYGYTF. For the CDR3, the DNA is TGTGCCAGCAGTTTGGGGACAGTAAACTATGGCTACACCTTC.

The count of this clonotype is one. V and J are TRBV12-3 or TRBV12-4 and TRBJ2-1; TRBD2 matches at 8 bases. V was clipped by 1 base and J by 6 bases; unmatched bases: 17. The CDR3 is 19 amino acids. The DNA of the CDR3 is TGTGCCAGCAGTTTAGACGTTGCCGGGGGGGGCAGGATTGGCAATGAGCAGTTCTTC. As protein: CASSLDVAGGGRIGNEQFF.

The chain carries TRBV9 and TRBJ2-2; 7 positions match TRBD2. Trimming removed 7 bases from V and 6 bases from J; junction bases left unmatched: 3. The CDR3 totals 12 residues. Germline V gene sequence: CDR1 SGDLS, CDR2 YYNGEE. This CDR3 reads CASGGGAGELFF. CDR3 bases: TGTGCCAGCGGGGGGGGGGCCGGGGAGCTGTTTTTT.

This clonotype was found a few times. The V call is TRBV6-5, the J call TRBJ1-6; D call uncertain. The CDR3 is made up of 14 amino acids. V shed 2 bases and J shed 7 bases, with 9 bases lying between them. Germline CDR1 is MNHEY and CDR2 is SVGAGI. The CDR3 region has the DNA TGTGCCAGCAGTTACAGGGTCCGGAATTCACCCCTCCACTTT. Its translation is CASSYRVRNSPLHF.

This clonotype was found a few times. The CDR3 sequence is CASSPSTGDIYEQYF. DNA for the CDR3: TGCGCCAGCAGTCCGTCCACAGGGGATATTTACGAGCAGTACTTC. The genes are TRBV4-3 and TRBJ2-7; 7 positions match TRBD1. This CDR3 has 15 residues. Trimming at V came to 6 bases and at J to 4 bases, leaving 12 bases not matched to a gene. Looked up from germline, CDR1 is LGHNA and CDR2 is YSLEER.

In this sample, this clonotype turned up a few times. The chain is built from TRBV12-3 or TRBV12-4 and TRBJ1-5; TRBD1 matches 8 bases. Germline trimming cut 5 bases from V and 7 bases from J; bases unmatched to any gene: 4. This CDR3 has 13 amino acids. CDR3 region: CASSQGAQQPQHF. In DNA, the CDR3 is TGTGCCAGCAGTCAGGGGGCACAACAGCCCCAGCATTTT.

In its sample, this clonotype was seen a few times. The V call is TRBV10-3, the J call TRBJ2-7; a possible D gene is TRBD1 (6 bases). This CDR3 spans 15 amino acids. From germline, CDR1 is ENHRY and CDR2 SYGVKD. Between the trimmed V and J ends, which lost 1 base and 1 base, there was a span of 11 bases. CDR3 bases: TGTGCCATCAGTGAGTTGGGGGCCGGATCCTACGAGCAGTACTTC. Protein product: CAISELGAGSYEQYF.

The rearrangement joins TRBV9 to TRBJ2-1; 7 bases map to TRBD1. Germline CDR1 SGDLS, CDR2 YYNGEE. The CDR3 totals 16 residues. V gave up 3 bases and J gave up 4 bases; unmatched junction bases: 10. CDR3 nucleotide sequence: TGTGCCAGCAGCGCACCTACAGGGGTGGGATACAATGAGCAGTTCTTC. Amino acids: CASSAPTGVGYNEQFF.

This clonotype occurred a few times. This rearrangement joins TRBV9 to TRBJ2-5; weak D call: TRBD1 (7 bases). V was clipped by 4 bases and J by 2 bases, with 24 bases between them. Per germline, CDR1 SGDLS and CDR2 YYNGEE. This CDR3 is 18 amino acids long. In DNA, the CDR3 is TGTGCCAGCAGCCCTCGGGAGAGGGGGCCTACCCTACAAGAGACCCAGTACTTC. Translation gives CASSPRERGPTLQETQYF.

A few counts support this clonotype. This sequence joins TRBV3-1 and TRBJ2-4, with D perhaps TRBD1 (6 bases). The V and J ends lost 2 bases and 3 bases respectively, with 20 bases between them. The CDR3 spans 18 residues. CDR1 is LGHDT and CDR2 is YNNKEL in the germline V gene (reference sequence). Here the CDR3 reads CASSQTRGRGAVKNIQYF. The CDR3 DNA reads TGTGCCAGCAGCCAAACAAGAGGCAGGGGCGCTGTCAAAAACATTCAGTACTTC.

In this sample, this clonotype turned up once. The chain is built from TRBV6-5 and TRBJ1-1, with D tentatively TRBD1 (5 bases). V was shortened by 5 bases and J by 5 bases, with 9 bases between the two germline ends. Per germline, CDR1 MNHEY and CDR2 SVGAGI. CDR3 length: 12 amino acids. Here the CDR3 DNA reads TGTGCCAGCAGTAGGGACTGGACTGAAGCTTTCTTT. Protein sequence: CASSRDWTEAFF.

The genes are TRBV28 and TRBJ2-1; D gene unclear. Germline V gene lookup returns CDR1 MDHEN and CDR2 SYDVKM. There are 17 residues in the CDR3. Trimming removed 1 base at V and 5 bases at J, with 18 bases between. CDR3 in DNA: TGTGCCAGCAGTTTATTAAGTCTACCTTATATAAACAATGAGCAGTTCTTC. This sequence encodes CASSLLSLPYINNEQFF.

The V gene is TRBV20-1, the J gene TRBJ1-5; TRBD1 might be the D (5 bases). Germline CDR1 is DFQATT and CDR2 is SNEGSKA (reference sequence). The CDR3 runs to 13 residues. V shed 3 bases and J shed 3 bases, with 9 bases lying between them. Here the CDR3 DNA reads TGCAGTGCTAGGGGACGGAACAATCAGCCCCAGCATTTT. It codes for CSARGRNNQPQHF.

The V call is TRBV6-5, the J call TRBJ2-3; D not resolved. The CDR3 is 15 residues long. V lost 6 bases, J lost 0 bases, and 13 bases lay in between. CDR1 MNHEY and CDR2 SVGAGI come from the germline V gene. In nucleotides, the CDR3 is TGTGCCAGCAGAACGGACGGTTATAGCACAGATACGCAGTATTTT. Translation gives CASRTDGYSTDTQYF.

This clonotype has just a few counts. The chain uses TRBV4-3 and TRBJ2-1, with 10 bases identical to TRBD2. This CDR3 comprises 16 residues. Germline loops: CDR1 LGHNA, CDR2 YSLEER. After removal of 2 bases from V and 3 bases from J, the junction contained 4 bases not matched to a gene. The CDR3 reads CASSQRRTSGYNEQFF. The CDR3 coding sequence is TGCGCCAGCAGCCAAAGGAGGACTAGCGGCTACAATGAGCAGTTCTTC.

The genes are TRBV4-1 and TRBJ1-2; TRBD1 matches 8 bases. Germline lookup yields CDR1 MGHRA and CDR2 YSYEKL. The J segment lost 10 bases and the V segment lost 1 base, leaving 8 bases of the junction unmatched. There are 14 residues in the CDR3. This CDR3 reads CASSQVSGGADYTF. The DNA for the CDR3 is TGCGCCAGCAGCCAAGTCTCAGGGGGCGCGGACTACACCTTC.

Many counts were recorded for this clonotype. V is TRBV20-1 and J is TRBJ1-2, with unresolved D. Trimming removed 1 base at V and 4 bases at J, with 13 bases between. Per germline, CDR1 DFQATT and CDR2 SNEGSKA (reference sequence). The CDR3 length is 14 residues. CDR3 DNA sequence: TGCAGTGCTAGAGTCCAGGTGGATGGCTATGGCTACACCTTC. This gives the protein CSARVQVDGYGYTF.

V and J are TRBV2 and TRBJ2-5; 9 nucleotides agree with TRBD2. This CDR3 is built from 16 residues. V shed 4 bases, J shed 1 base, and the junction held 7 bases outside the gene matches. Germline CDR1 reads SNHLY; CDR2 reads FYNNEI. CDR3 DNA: TGTGCCAGCAGTGCAACGGTAGCGGGGGCCCAAGAGACCCAGTACTTC. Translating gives CASSATVAGAQETQYF.

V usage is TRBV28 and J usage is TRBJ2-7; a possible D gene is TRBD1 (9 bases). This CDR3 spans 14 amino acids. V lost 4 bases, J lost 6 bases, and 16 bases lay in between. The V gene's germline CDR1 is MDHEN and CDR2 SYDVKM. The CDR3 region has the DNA TGTGCCAGCAGTTCGACAGGGGGGACTAGCGAGCAGTACTTC. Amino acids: CASSSTGGTSEQYF.

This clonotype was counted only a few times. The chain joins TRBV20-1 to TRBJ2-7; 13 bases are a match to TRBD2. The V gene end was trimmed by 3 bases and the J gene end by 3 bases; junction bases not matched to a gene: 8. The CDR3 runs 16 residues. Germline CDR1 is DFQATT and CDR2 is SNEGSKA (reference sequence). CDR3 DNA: TGCAGTGCTAGCGACACCGGGACTAGCGGGGACTACGAGCAGTACTTC. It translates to CSASDTGTSGDYEQYF.

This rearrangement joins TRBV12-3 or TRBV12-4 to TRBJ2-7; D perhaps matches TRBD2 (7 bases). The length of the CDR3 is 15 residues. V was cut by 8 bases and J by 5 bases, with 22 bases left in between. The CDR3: CASRFQGGAQDEQYF. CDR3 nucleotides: TGTGCCAGCCGGTTCCAAGGGGGGGCGCAGGACGAGCAGTACTTC.